This TCR beta chain stems from a study of blood T cell repertoires in COVID-19. Overall study: Samples came from the United States, Italy and Spain, spanning acute and convalescent COVID-19.

The length of the CDR3 is 17 residues. The V gene's germline CDR1 is SGHAT and CDR2 FQNNGV. V gave up 5 bases and J gave up 4 bases; unmatched junction bases: 8. In the study's own analysis: Quantification of nucleated cells was approximated via reference gene primer amplification. Measured with immunoSEQ multiplex PCR; TCRdb has only the in-frame clones, and not every one. The V and J calls and the clone size are those of that table, but D and trimming were determined from the DNA. This sample has roughly 290,000 clones; roughly 91% occur once, and the top ten carry 0.7% to 0.9%. The clonotype was recovered from a man aged 25-45 years with acute or convalescent COVID-19. Sequencing used peripheral blood. The chain is built from TRBV11-2 and TRBJ2-1, with TRBD2 matching 13 bases. CDR3 amino acids: CASSRTSGRVEYNEQFF. The CDR3 DNA reads as TGTGCCAGCAGCCGGACTAGCGGGAGAGTCGAATACAATGAGCAGTTCTTC.